This T cell receptor (beta chain) was profiled in a study of blood T cell repertoires in COVID-19. Overall study: The United States, Italy and Spain provided the acute and convalescent COVID-19 samples. Sources were T cells, B-cell-depleted T cells, or PBMCs; the material itself was cDNA or gDNA.

Regarding this clone: Other DNA sequences from this sample encode an identical CDR3 as well.

In the original workflow: Estimation of nucleated cell counts was performed using reference gene primer amplification. The protocol was immunoSEQ multiplex PCR, while the TCRdb copy is restricted to in-frame clones and leaves out a portion. The D gene and trimming were derived from the DNA, and the V and J assignments and clone size from that table. The sample lists about 360,000 clones; around 82% were seen once. This clonotype was sampled from a man aged 25 to 45 with active or convalescent COVID-19. Material: peripheral blood.

The DNA for the CDR3 is TGTGCCAGCAGTTTCACCGGGAACACTGAAGCTTTCTTT. It yields the protein CASSFTGNTEAFF. This chain joins TRBV27 and TRBJ1-1; D gene ambiguous. The V end lost 3 bases, the J end lost 1 base, and 6 bases lay between the germline ends. Per germline, CDR1 MNHEY and CDR2 SMNVEV (reference sequence). This CDR3 is 13 amino acids long.